The sequence of this TCR beta chain was determined in a study of blood T cells in healthy people across ages (dated by TCRdb to about 2015). Broadly, across the study: In model experiments, template switching captured roughly one uniquely barcoded TCR beta cDNA molecule for every two T cells. The study measured age-related changes in TCR beta repertoire diversity using deep sequencing normalized with unique cDNA molecular identifiers. For two donors (one aged 18 to 29 and one aged 80 or older), the study analyzed two additional independent replicas of 1 million unique cDNA reads from the same blood draw. The donors were split into four age groups: young (average around 16 years), middle-aged (nearly 40), aged (around 67) and long-lived (approximately 80). To avoid experimental bias, donors of different ages were randomly spread across the sequencing lanes.

The study at large found these results: Compared with the aged group, the long-lived group had more naive CD4+ T cells, fewer expanded clones and increased TCR diversity, suggesting age selection. The percentage of naive T cells measured by flow cytometry correlated strongly with observed TCR beta diversity. Observed TCR beta diversity per million T cells fell roughly linearly with age, and a significant reduction was already apparent by age roughly 40. Since profiling was done on bulk unsorted PBMCs, naive and antigen-experienced compartments could not be conclusively compared. Donor CMV infection status was unknown, potentially confounding age-related changes in expanded clonotypes. Estimates of total diversity based on one million sequenced T cells were regarded as lower bounds and as underestimates.

Libraries came from 5' RACE. The instrument given in TCRdb is Illumina HiSeq 2500. The second PCR ran for about 6 to 12 cycles and used a J-beta primer mix along with a sample-barcoded 5' primer. A unique molecular identifier was introduced onto each TCR beta cDNA molecule by a template-switch 5' adaptor carrying 12 random nucleotides. At least 2.5 million CDR3-containing paired-end reads were obtained from each sample. All of the RNA was converted into first-strand cDNA using the Mint cDNA synthesis kit, with a TRBC-specific oligonucleotide serving as the primer. Following uracil-DNA glycosylase treatment, all cDNA underwent a first 18-cycle PCR with the universal primers M1SS and BC2_uni_R. Concerning the study's data processing: For normalization, 1 million high-quality reads, each with a distinct molecular identifier, were randomly selected from each sample. Reads with shared molecular identifiers were discarded instead of being binned into consensus sequences. MiTCR, run with a Q25 quality threshold and the strictest error-elimination algorithm, handled CDR3 identification, clonotype clustering and error correction. A nonparametric unseen species model using Euler transformation provided a lower-bound estimate of total TCR beta diversity. TCRdb reanalyzed the raw reads on its own, using fastp at Q25 for trimming and MiXCR for clone calling, and kept in-frame beta chains. Each entry is one CDR3 protein sequence, shown with its most common DNA and genes. What appears here as the V and J calls and clone size reflects TCRdb's work, not the paper's. Within this sample are under 2 million distinct CDR3 sequences, with approximately 32% of them counted one time only. The ten largest clonotypes hold approximately 11% of the sample.

Systemically healthy Caucasian individuals from Russia, 35 to 40 in total and aged about 6 to 90 years, were included as donors. Each donor gave ten milliliters of peripheral blood, drawn into EDTA-treated Vacutainer tubes. Ficoll-Paque density-gradient centrifugation was used to isolate PBMCs, with at least 6.5 million obtained per sample. Total RNA was extracted from PBMCs with Trizol reagent, with at least 5 micrograms obtained per sample. The percentages of naive CD45RAhigh/CD27high T cells were determined by flow cytometry on a PBMC aliquot from every donor. This clonotype has a handful of counts. The antigen it binds to is not known. Per-base qualities were not stored, and no clone one base away is much larger. Inclusive of the bounding cysteine and phenylalanine, the CDR3 is 15 residues long. Here the CDR3 DNA is all that survives: 45 bases in frame from base 1. Deletion took 1 base off V and 6 bases off J, with a span of 12 bases between the germline ends.

The rearrangement combines TRBV12-3 or TRBV12-4 with TRBJ2-2; a confident D gene designation cannot be given. The TCR comes from a young woman in good health. The sequenced sample consisted of blood. In nucleotides, the sequence is TGTGCCAGCAGTTTAGGTGTCCCAGAGGCCGGGGAGCTGTTTTTT. Translated, it reads CASSLGVPEAGELFF.